This T cell receptor beta chain was recorded in a study of blood T cell repertoires in COVID-19. Whole-study context: Acute-phase and convalescent COVID-19 samples originated in the United States, Italy and Spain. Nucleic acid was either cDNA or gDNA, and it came from T cells, B-cell-depleted T cells, or PBMCs.

V gave up 1 base and J gave up 5 bases, with 15 bases separating them. Germline V gene sequence: CDR1 SGHRS, CDR2 YFSETQ. The CDR3 is made up of 15 amino acids. Patients at the Seattle site were enrolled during active infection and followed longitudinally. A few counts support this clone. Sequencing was performed with immunoSEQ multiplex PCR; in TCRdb, only in-frame clones are kept and a portion is missing. The sample includes under 300,000 clones, approximately 87% of them seen just once. The receptor's source is a woman aged 25 to 45 with COVID-19, enrolled during active disease. The source material was peripheral blood. The V gene is TRBV5-1, the J gene TRBJ1-2; no definite D call. The chain's CDR3 is CASSLYGQREYGYTF. CDR3 DNA: TGCGCCAGCAGCTTGTACGGCCAGAGGGAATATGGCTACACCTTC.